This TCR beta chain came from a study of T-cell reconstitution after alpha-beta-depleted transplantation in children. This CDR3 contains 14 residues. CDR1 is SGHVS, CDR2 FNYEAQ, per germline. Between the trimmed V and J ends, which lost 2 bases and 1 base, there was a span of 8 bases. This clonotype was seen many times. The authors prepared the TCRbeta library with unique molecular identifiers. TCRdb recomputed calls from the PCR reads with MiXCR, one row per CDR3 protein. The data show around 240,000 distinct CDR3 sequences, with 9.7% seen just once and roughly 5.1% held by the top ten. The receptor's source is a human donor who donated a stem cell graft to a child with SCID. The V gene is TRBV7-6, the J gene TRBJ1-1, with unresolved D. Specimen: PBMCs from the stem cell graft donor, collected from the stem cell graft. Here the CDR3 reads CASSLLASNTEAFF. CDR3 coding DNA: TGTGCCAGCAGCTTATTGGCGTCGAACACTGAAGCTTTCTTT.